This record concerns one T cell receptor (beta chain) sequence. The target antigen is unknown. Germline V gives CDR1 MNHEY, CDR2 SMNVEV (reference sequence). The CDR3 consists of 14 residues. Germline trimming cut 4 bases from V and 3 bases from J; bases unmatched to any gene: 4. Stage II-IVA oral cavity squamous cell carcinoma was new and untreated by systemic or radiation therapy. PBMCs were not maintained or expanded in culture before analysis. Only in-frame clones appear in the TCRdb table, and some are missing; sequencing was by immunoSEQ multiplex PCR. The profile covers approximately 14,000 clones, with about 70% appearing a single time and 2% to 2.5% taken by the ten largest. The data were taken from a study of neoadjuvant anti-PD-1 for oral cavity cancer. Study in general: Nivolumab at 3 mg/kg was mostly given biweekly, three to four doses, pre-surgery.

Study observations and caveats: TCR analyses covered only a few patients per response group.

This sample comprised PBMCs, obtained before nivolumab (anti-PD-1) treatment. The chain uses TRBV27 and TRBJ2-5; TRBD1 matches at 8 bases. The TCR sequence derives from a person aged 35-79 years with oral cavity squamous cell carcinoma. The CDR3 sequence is CASSYSDREETQYF. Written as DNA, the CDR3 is TGTGCCAGCAGTTACTCGGACAGGGAAGAGACCCAGTACTTC.